The entry that follows covers one T cell receptor (beta chain) sequence. The antigen it binds to is not known. The input lacks base qualities; no much larger clone sits a single base away. V and J lose 0 bases and 0 bases, and a span of 9 bases separates them. In the germline V gene, CDR1 corresponds to MGHRA and CDR2 to YSYEKL. Counted from cysteine to phenylalanine, this CDR3 has 16 amino acids. Only the CDR3 part of the read is kept: 48 bases, read in frame from the first base. Library construction relied on the immunoSEQ multiplex PCR assay. For the multiplex PCR, a mixture combining 60 forward primers for TCR Vbeta segments and 13 reverse primers for TCR Jbeta segments was used. Amplification of the CDR3 region of rearranged TCR beta genes was performed with a multiplex PCR assay on genomic DNA. On the Illumina HiSeq System, the amplified TCR beta libraries were sequenced as 87-base-pair reads. In the paper's pipeline: Across the 500 to 700 repertoires, a later analysis counted 75 million to 90 million unique TCR beta chains, around 11 million of which were shared by at least two donors. To remove PCR and sequencing errors, raw reads were error-corrected and collapsed into unique sequences using a nearest-neighbor algorithm that merged closely related sequences. V, D and J gene segments were assigned by aligning CDR3 sequences to IMGT reference sequences. For a sequence to be retained, a match of at least six nucleotides was required to both a V gene segment and a J gene segment. Rearrangements were called productive when the CDR3 lacked stop codons and stayed in frame with V and J; all others were non-productive. CDR3 was defined according to IMGT convention as the region running from the second conserved V-encoded cysteine to the conserved J-encoded phenylalanine. Sequences without an unambiguous match to a single V gene segment were excluded from the earlier analysis of 587 of the donors. In an earlier analysis of around 590 of the donors, a V segment was called functional when productive rearrangements were above 56.7%, and segregating when the standard deviation between donors exceeded 5%. A statistical classification framework was developed to diagnose cytomegalovirus status using the catalog of TCR beta chain sequences. A later analysis assigned V and J genes by comparing TCR nucleotide sequences with IMGT/GENE-DB human TR gene sequences. Using the TCRdist pipeline, a later analysis assigned CDR3 sequences along with most-parsimonious VDJ recombination scenarios. In a later analysis, each TCR beta chain was defined by its CDR3 amino acid sequence together with its V-gene family, and reads without a unique V-gene family were excluded. As a way to deal with suspected cross-contamination and a sequencing artifact, a later analysis dropped 450 to 600 nucleotide sequences that were highly shared and had low generation probability. A later analysis calculated a clonal expansion index for each public chain from normalized within-repertoire ranks of inferred template counts. In a later analysis, generation probabilities were computed with a VDJ recombination model fitted to out-of-frame rearrangements, and the resulting probabilities were checked against IGoR. A later analysis scored TCR-TCR, TCR-HLA and TCR-CMV co-occurrence with hypergeometric tests, applying a repertoire-size bias correction to TCR pairs. A later analysis estimated false discovery rates by permuting HLA or CMV assignments 20 times. A later analysis grouped co-occurring TCRs with DBSCAN, adding TCRdist sequence similarity when clustering within HLA-allele-positive subsets. Co-occurrence clustering excluded repertoires with fewer than 30,000 or more than 120,000 public chains, plus five with anomalous nucleotide sharing. Not all clones reach the TCRdb copy of this immuneACCESS table, which keeps in-frame sequences only. Checked studies attribute under half of the gap to unresolved V genes and leave the rest unexplained. The D gene and trimming were derived from the DNA, and the V and J assignments and clone size from that table. Here the sample has roughly 140,000 clones; more than 65% occur a single time. The ten largest clonotypes hold around 6.5% of the sample.

The record originates from a study of cytomegalovirus exposure and HLA in healthy donors (dated by TCRdb to between 2016 and 2019). In terms of the full investigation: An earlier analysis of about 530 of the donors reported around 280 Gb of sequence data and 117 million unique TCR beta sequences obtained from about 200 million T cells. Around 320 gigabases of sequencing data and 70 million to 100 million unique TCR sequences were included in an early release covering around 600 HLA-typed donors. The genetic ancestry cluster associated with self-reported Caucasian donors included over 65% of the approximately 400 genotyped donors. The study aimed to test whether signatures of past pathogen exposure could be identified by cataloging public T cell receptors. The study profiled the T cell repertoires of about 720 subjects by immunosequencing and related them to cytomegalovirus serostatus. Besides the first cohort of 666 subjects, a separate validation cohort made up of about 120 different subjects was used. To predict cytomegalovirus infection status, the study combined high-throughput TCR immunosequencing, statistical association of individual TCRs with disease status, and machine learning. A later analysis re-examined previously published TCR beta repertoires from 600 to 700 donors and added high-resolution HLA genotyping to investigate patterns of TCR occurrence. Rather than drawing on any new phenotypic data, the later analysis identified candidate immune exposures from TCR beta sequences and the way those sequences occurred across donors. In an earlier analysis of a few hundred of the donors, high-throughput TCR beta sequencing was used to judge whether each TCR beta V gene segment behaved as functional or pseudogenic. Donor age, sex, ethnicity and CMV serostatus were compiled alongside the repertoire data. A later genetic analysis used genome-wide SNP genotypes for about three fifths of the roughly 700 donors, treating that subset as a discovery cohort. Every discovery cohort repertoire had been produced on one sequencing platform. HLA typing included class I and class II loci at four-digit resolution. The number of donors typed differed by locus, with roughly 620-640 for A, B, C, DRB1 and DQB1, about 500 for DQA1, under 610 for DPA1, and 450 to 480 for DPB1. Five DR-DQ haplotypes were treated as single units for association and clustering because of strong linkage in the cohort. Among some 410 genotyped donors of the cohort, an average of roughly 240,000 unique TCR beta nucleotide sequences were sequenced per donor, roughly 18% of them non-productive. Broader findings and caveats from the paper: A later genetic analysis associated a missense DCLRE1C variant with V-gene and J-gene trimming of TCR beta chains, and an independent cohort replicated the association. Specific HLA alleles were associated with 18,000 or so TCR beta sequences at a false discovery rate of 0.05 in a later analysis. According to a later analysis, most CMV-associated TCR beta chains appeared to be HLA-restricted, and the HLA associations seemed to be driven largely by CMV exposure. A total of 150 to 200 TCR beta chains were listed by the study as associated with cytomegalovirus. In a later analysis, TCR association rates were found to vary across HLA loci, with the most associated TCRs seen for DRB1 alleles and the fewest for HLA-C alleles. In a later analysis, HLA-associated TCR beta chains were found to be more clonally expanded and to have lower generation probabilities than equally common non-associated chains. The presence/absence analyses assumed that sequencing depth was roughly uniform across donors, and that assumption may not be true. In vitro tests confirmed that a few of the cytomegalovirus-associated TCR beta chains recognize cytomegalovirus antigens. Because HLA typing was unavailable for some donors at each locus, only the typed subset was used in association tests. Linkage disequilibrium might explain the correlated functional status among segregating V segments, but an unknown experimental factor could not be ruled out. According to a later genetic analysis, donors in an Asian-associated ancestry cluster had fewer N-insertions in productive TCRs than the approximately 690-donor mean. A group of highly shared sequence variants was considered likely to be a technical artifact of the sequencing pipeline. The classifier was reported to diagnose cytomegalovirus status with high specificity and sensitivity in both the original cohort and the validation cohort. Because counts were too low, around 17 rarely observed V segments, including chromosome 9 orphons, were left out of the earlier analysis of approximately 500 of the donors. In a later analysis, several top co-occurrence clusters were reported to appear linked to parvovirus B19, influenza, CMV and Epstein-Barr virus. The cohort was sequenced for TCR beta chains only, and without alpha or paired-chain data the features that could be detected were limited. Broadly in line with IMGT annotations, most TCR beta V segments showed up in productive rearrangements about 87% or about 30% of the time in an earlier analysis of several hundred of the donors. The authors suggested that the approach could potentially be generalized to other disease states and immunological phenotypes. When HLA alleles, especially DR and DQ, strongly co-occurred, TCR associations were difficult to assign to individual alleles. The only immune exposure information available for the cohort was CMV serostatus. While some public TCRs were present in many individuals, most TCR sequences turned up only very rarely across donors. A further reported finding was that TCR beta sequences accurately predicted the HLA-A and HLA-B alleles for most subjects in the first cohort. Some IMGT-functional V segments, including TRBV6-2 and TRBV6-3, could not be distinguished by the 87-base-pair reads and were therefore excluded.

The cohort consisted of 600 to 700 healthy bone marrow donors. At the time of sampling, all cohort members were nominally healthy, though unrecorded immune exposures were likely present. The donor tested CMV seropositive, placing the donor among the approximately 290 seropositive members of the cohort. A peripheral blood sample was provided by each donor, and peripheral blood mononuclear cells were used for TCR beta sequencing. Genomic DNA extraction from the blood cell samples was performed with the Qiagen DNeasy Blood Extraction Kit. This TCR was sampled from a man over 45 in good health and CMV-seropositive. The sequencing input was PBMCs. In this chain, TRBV4-1 is recombined with TRBJ1-3, with no reliable assignment of the D segment. The CDR3 protein sequence reads: CASSQDLYSSGNTIYF. The DNA reads TGCGCCAGCAGCCAAGATCTTTACAGCTCTGGAAACACCATATATTTT.